This record concerns one T cell receptor beta chain sequence. Its antigen is undetermined. A single base separates this from a much larger clone, so it may be a read error. These data belong to a study of Graves' ophthalmopathy and Graves' hyperthyroidism. Across the whole study: Peripheral blood was obtained at first diagnosis, ahead of any treatment.

Regarding the study as a whole: The model's ophthalmopathy progression predictions had roughly 69% sensitivity and approximately 72% specificity. Blood samples also showed most expanded thyroid clonotypes exceeding 0.001 frequency.

Fresh peripheral blood, roughly 9.4 ml, was the PBMC source. Germline V gives CDR1 SEHNR, CDR2 FQNEAQ (reference sequence). J gave up 5 bases and V 5 bases, and 5 bases lay outside the gene matches. This CDR3 comprises 14 residues. RNA transcripts served as template for amplifying TCR beta CDR3 sequences. Second-round multiplex PCR came after a first-round RT-PCR that employed HTBI primers. A single record per CDR3 protein comes from TCRdb applying MiXCR to the multiplex PCR reads. The sample includes 740,000 or so distinct CDR3 sequences, roughly two fifths seen only once; the top ten take about 40%.

V and J are TRBV7-9 and TRBJ2-5; 10 nucleotides agree with TRBD1. The source of this sequence is an adult man with Graves' ophthalmopathy. Material: peripheral blood. The CDR3 nucleotides read TGTGCCAGCAGCGTGACAGGGGGCTCGGAGACCCAGTACTTC. Translating gives CASSVTGGSETQYF.